The 13 T cell receptor beta chains given below trace back to one sample, sequenced in a study of OX40 agonist ivuxolimab in advanced cancers. Using immunoSEQ multiplex PCR, the repertoire was profiled, and TCRdb retains in-frame clones only, with some absent. The sample yields about 89,000 clones, around 90% seen once. The specimen comprised CD4+ or CD8+ T cells sorted from blood, sampled in a trial of the OX40 agonist ivuxolimab. These receptors originate from an adult with an advanced solid tumor such as melanoma, head and neck, liver or kidney cancer.

The chain carries TRBV19 and TRBJ2-3; D is ambiguous. V lost 1 base and J 6 bases, leaving 8 bases between the germline ends. The CDR3 is made up of 13 amino acids. The germline gives CDR1 LNHDA, CDR2 SQIVND (reference sequence). CDR3 sequence: CASSIGRLDTQYF. The CDR3 coding sequence is TGTGCCAGTAGTATAGGTAGATTGGATACGCAGTATTTT.

The chain recombines TRBV29-1 with TRBJ2-7, with 8 bases fitting TRBD1. J was trimmed by 7 bases and V by 6 bases; bases with no gene match: 8. Per the germline V gene, CDR1 is SQVTM and CDR2 is ANQGSEA. This CDR3 is 12 amino acids long. CDR3 bases: TGCAGCGTCCGACAGGGGCCGGGGGAGCAGTACTTC. This translates into CSVRQGPGEQYF.

The CDR3 coding sequence is TGCGCCAGCAGCTTGGCCCTAGCGGGGGGAAATGAGCAGTTCTTC. Its protein product is CASSLALAGGNEQFF. The chain couples TRBV5-1 to TRBJ2-1, with 11 bases matching TRBD2. The trim removed 0 bases at V and 7 bases at J, leaving 3 bases unmatched. Germline V gene lookup returns CDR1 SGHRS and CDR2 YFSETQ. The CDR3 spans 15 residues.

The chain couples TRBV5-1 to TRBJ1-3; TRBD1 might be the D (5 bases). This CDR3 has 18 residues. Germline CDR1 SGHRS, CDR2 YFSETQ. Trimming removed 0 bases from V and 1 base from J, with 17 bases in between. The CDR3 here is CASSLESPGPGSGNTIYF. CDR3 coding DNA: TGCGCCAGCAGCTTGGAGAGTCCGGGGCCGGGGTCTGGAAACACCATATATTTT.

This clone was detected only a few times. The genes are TRBV9 and TRBJ2-3; 13 bases are a match to TRBD2. CDR1 and CDR2 (germline): SGDLS, YYNGEE. V lost 0 bases, J lost 5 bases, and 6 bases stayed unmatched. This CDR3 has 17 amino acids. The CDR3 here is CASSVGLAGGWLDTQYF. The CDR3 DNA is TGTGCCAGCAGCGTAGGACTAGCGGGGGGTTGGTTAGATACGCAGTATTTT.

V is TRBV7-2 and J is TRBJ2-7; TRBD2 agrees at 9 bases. With 8 bases clipped from V and 2 bases from J, the junction kept 7 bases outside the gene matches. The CDR3 is made up of 14 amino acids. CDR1 is SGHTA, CDR2 FQGNSA, per germline. CDR3 residues: CASVLLAGTYEQYF. The CDR3, as DNA: TGTGCCAGCGTACTTCTAGCGGGGACCTACGAGCAGTACTTC.

The chain recombines TRBV13 with TRBJ2-2; TRBD1 is a possible D gene (5 bases). The CDR3 is made up of 15 amino acids. Trimming stripped 2 bases from V and 5 bases from J, with 12 bases between. Germline V gives CDR1 PRHDT, CDR2 FYEKMQ (reference sequence). The CDR3 loop reads CASSLNGARTGELFF. The CDR3 DNA follows: TGTGCCAGCAGCTTAAATGGGGCGCGTACCGGGGAGCTGTTTTTT.

The gene calls are TRBV29-1 and TRBJ1-5; maybe TRBD1 (6 bases). CDR1 is SQVTM and CDR2 is ANQGSEA in the germline V gene. Trimming cost V 4 bases and J 6 bases, with 19 bases left between them. This CDR3 contains 15 residues. The CDR3 here is CSVVLEGGLGQPQHF. The CDR3 region has the DNA TGCAGCGTTGTTCTGGAGGGGGGTTTAGGTCAGCCCCAGCATTTT.

The chain recombines TRBV5-5 with TRBJ1-6; D is uncertain. This CDR3 has 14 amino acids. V shed 4 bases and J shed 4 bases, with 9 bases lying between them. The germline gives CDR1 SGHKS, CDR2 YYEKEE (reference sequence). For the CDR3, the DNA is TGTGCCAGCAGCATGGACGGGTATAATTCACCCCTCCACTTT. Protein sequence: CASSMDGYNSPLHF.

CDR3 in DNA: TGTGCCAGCAGCGTAGGGCCGGATCAGCCCCAGCATTTT. It codes for CASSVGPDQPQHF. The gene calls are TRBV9 and TRBJ1-5; D remains ambiguous. Looked up from germline, CDR1 is SGDLS and CDR2 is YYNGEE. V was clipped by 0 bases and J by 5 bases, with 6 bases between them. This CDR3 has 13 residues.

The V and J genes are TRBV7-2 and TRBJ2-7; no clear D. Looked up from germline, CDR1 is SGHTA and CDR2 is FQGNSA. The CDR3 totals 18 residues. V was cut by 4 bases and J by 0 bases, with 22 bases left in between. The CDR3 coding sequence is TGTGCCAGCAGCTCCCCCCCCGGGCCAGCTCGAAGCTCCTACGAGCAGTACTTC. Protein sequence: CASSSPPGPARSSYEQYF.

This chain uses TRBV7-2 with TRBJ1-4, with D possibly matching TRBD1 (5 bases). V was shortened by 5 bases and J by 7 bases, with 17 bases between the two germline ends. The CDR3 consists of 15 residues. CDR1 and CDR2 from the germline V gene are SGHTA and FQGNSA. Written as DNA, the CDR3 is TGTGCCAGCAGCAGCCAGGGAGTGTCCGGTGAAAAACTGTTTTTT. Translation gives CASSSQGVSGEKLFF.

The chain recombines TRBV6-1 with TRBJ1-2; unclear D gene. The germline CDR1 and CDR2 sequences are MNHNS and SASEGT. This CDR3 comprises 16 residues. V lost 1 base and J lost 8, with 20 bases in between. The CDR3 DNA follows: TGTGCCAGCAGTGAAGGGGGAGAGTTTCGCGGTTCCGGCTACACCTTC. Amino acid sequence: CASSEGGEFRGSGYTF.